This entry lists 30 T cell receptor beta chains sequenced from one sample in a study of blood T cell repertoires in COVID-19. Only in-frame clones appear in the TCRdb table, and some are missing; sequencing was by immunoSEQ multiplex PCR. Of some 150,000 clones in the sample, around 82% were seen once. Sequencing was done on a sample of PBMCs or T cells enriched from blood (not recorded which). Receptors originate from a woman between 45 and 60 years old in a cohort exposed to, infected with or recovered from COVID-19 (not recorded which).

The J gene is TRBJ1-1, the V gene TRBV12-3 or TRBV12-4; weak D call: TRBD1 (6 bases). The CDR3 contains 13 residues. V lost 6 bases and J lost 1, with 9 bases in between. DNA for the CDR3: TGTGCCAGCAGGACACAGGGGAACACTGAAGCTTTCTTT. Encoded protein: CASRTQGNTEAFF.

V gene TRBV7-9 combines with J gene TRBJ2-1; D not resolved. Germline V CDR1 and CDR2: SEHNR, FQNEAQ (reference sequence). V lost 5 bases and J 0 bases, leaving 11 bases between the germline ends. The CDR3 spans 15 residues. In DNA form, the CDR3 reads TGTGCCAGCAGCCTTAATACAGACTCCTACAATGAGCAGTTCTTC. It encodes CASSLNTDSYNEQFF.

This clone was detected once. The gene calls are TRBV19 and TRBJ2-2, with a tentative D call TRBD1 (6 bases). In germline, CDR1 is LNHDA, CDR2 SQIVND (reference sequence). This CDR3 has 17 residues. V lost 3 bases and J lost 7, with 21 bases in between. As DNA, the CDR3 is TGTGCCAGTAGTATGAAAACCGGGACACTTCGATTCGGGGAGCTGTTTTTT. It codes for CASSMKTGTLRFGELFF.

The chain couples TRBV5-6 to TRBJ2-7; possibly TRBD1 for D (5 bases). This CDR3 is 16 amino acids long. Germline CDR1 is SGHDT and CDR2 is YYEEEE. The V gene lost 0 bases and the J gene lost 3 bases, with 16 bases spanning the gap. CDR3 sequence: CASSLAGRANGYEQYF. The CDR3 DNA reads TGTGCCAGCAGCTTGGCCGGCAGGGCAAATGGCTACGAGCAGTACTTC.

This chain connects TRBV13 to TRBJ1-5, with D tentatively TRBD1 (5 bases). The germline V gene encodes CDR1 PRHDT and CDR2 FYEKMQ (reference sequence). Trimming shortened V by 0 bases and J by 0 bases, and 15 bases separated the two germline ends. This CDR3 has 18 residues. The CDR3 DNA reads TGTGCCAGCAGCTTAGGTGGAGCGGGGGGATATAGCAATCAGCCCCAGCATTTT. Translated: CASSLGGAGGYSNQPQHF.

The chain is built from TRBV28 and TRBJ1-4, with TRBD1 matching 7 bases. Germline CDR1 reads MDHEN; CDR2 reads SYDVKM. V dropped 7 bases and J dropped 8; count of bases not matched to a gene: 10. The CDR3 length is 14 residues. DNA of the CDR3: TGTGCCAGCAAGGGGGCGGGGATTGGAGAAAAACTGTTTTTT. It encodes CASKGAGIGEKLFF.

CDR3 region: CASSAGRVGEAFF. DNA for the CDR3: TGCGCCAGCAGCGCAGGCAGGGTGGGTGAAGCTTTCTTT. The chain joins TRBV5-1 to TRBJ1-1, with a weak D call TRBD1 (5 bases). The CDR3 totals 13 residues. Deletions cut 4 bases from V and 7 bases from J, with 14 bases between. Germline lookup yields CDR1 SGHRS and CDR2 YFSETQ.

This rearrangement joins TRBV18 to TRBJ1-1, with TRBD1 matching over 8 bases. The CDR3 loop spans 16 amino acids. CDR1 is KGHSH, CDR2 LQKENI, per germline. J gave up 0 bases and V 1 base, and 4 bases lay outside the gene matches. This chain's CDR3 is CASSPRDRPMNTEAFF. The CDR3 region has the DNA TGTGCCAGCTCACCACGGGACAGGCCTATGAACACTGAAGCTTTCTTT.

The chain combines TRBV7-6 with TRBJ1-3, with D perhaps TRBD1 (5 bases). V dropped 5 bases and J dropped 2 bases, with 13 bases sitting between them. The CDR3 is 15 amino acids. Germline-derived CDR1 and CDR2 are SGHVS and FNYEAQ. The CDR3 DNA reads TGTGCCAGCAGCAGTGGCGGGGGGACTGGAAACACCATATATTTT. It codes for CASSSGGGTGNTIYF.

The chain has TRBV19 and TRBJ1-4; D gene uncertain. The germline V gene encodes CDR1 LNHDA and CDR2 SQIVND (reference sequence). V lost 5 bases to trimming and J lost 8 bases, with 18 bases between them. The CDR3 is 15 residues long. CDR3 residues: CASSYSQFGSEKLFF. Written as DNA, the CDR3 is TGTGCCAGTAGTTACAGCCAGTTTGGGAGCGAAAAACTGTTTTTT.

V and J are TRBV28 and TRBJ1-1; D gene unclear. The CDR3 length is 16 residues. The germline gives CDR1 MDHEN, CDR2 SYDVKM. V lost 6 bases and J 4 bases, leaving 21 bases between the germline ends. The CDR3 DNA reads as TGTGCCAGCAGCTCGGCGGAGCGGGCGGGAGGCACTGAAGCTTTCTTT. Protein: CASSSAERAGGTEAFF.

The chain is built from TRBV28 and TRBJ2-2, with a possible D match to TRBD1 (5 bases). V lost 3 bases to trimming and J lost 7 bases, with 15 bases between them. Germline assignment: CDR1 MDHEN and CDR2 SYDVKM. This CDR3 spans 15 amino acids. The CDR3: CASSFYSGIGGELFF. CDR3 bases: TGTGCCAGCAGTTTTTATTCAGGGATTGGCGGGGAGCTGTTTTTT.

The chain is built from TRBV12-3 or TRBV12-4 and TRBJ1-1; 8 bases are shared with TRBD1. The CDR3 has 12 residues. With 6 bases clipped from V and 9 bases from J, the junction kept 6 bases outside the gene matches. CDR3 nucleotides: TGTGCCAGCAGCGGACAGGGATTCAAAGCTTTCTTT. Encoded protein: CASSGQGFKAFF.

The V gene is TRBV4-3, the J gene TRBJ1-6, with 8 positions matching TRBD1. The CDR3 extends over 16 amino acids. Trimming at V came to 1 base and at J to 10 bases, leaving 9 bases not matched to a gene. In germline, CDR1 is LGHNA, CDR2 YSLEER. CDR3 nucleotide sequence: TGCGCCAGCAGCCAAGCCGGACAGGGTGATGGATCACCCCTCCACTTT. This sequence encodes CASSQAGQGDGSPLHF.

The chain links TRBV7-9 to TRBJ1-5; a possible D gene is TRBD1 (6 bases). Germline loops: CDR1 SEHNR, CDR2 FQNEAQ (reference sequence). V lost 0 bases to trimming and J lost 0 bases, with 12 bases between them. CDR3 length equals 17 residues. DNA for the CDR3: TGTGCCAGCAGCTTAGCTTTGGGGACACTTAGCAATCAGCCCCAGCATTTT. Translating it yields CASSLALGTLSNQPQHF.

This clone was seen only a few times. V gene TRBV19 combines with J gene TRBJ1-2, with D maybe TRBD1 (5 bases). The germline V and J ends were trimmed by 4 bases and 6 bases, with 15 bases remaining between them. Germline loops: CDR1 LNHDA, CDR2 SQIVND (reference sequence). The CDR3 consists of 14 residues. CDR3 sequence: CASSTSTVTDGYTF. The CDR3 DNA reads TGTGCCAGTAGTACCTCGACAGTGACGGATGGCTACACCTTC.

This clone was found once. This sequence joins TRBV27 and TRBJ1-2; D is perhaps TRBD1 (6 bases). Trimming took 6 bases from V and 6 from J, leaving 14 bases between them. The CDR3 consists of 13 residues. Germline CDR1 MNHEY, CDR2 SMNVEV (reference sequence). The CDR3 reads CASSPTYRDGYTF. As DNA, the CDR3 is TGTGCCAGCAGCCCTACTTACAGGGATGGCTACACCTTC.

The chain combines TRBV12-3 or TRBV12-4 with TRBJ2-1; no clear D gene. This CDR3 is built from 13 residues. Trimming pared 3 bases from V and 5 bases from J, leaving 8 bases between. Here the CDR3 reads CASSFQGDNEQFF. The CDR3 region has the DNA TGTGCCAGCAGTTTTCAAGGAGACAATGAGCAGTTCTTC.

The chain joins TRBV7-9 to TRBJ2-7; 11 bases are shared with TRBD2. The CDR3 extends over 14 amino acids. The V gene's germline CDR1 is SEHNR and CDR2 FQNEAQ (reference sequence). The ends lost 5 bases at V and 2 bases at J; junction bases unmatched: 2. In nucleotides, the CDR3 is TGTGCCAGCAGCGGGACTAGCGGAACCTACGAGCAGTACTTC. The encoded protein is CASSGTSGTYEQYF.

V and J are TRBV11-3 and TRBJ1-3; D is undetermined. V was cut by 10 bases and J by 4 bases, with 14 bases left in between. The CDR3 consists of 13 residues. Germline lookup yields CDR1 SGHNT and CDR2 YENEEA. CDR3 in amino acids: CAIVEVKGNTIYF. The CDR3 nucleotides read TGTGCCATCGTAGAGGTCAAAGGAAACACCATATATTTT.

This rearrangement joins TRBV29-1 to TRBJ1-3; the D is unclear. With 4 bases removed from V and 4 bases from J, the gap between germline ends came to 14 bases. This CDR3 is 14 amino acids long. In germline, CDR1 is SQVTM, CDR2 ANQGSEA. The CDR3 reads CSVGGGPWGNTIYF. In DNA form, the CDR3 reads TGCAGCGTTGGAGGCGGTCCGTGGGGAAACACCATATATTTT.

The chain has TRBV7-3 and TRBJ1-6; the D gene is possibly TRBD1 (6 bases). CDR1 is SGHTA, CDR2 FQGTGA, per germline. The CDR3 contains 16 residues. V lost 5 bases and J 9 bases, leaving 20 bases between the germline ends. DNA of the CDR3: TGTGCCAGCAGCCTCCAGCCAGGGGAGATAAGTTCACCCCTCCACTTT. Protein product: CASSLQPGEISSPLHF.

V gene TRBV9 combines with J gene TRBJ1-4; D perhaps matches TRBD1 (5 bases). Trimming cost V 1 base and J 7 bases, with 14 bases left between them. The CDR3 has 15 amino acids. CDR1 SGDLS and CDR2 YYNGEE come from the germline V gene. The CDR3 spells CASSVLQGSGEKLFF. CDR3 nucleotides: TGTGCCAGCAGCGTACTGCAGGGCTCTGGTGAAAAACTGTTTTTT. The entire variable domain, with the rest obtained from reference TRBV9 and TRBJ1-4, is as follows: DSGVTQTPKHLITATGQRVTLRCSPRSGDLSVYWYQQSLDQGLQFLIQYYNGEERAKGNILERFSAQQFPDLHSELNLSSLELGDSALYFCASSVLQGSGEKLFFGSGTQLSVL.

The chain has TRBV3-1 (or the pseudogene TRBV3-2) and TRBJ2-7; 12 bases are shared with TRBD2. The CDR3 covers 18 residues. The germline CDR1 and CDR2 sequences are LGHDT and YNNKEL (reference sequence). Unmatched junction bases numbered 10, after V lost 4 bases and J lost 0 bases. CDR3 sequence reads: CASSLRRLAGEISYEQYF. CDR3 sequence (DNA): TGTGCCAGCAGCCTTAGACGACTAGCGGGAGAAATCTCCTACGAGCAGTACTTC.

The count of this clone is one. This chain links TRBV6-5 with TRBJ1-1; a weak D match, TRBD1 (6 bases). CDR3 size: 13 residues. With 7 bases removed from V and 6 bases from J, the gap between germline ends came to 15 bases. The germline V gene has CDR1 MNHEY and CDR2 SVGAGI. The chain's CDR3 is CASNPRGGSEAFF. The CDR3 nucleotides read TGTGCCAGCAACCCACGTGGGGGCTCTGAAGCTTTCTTT.

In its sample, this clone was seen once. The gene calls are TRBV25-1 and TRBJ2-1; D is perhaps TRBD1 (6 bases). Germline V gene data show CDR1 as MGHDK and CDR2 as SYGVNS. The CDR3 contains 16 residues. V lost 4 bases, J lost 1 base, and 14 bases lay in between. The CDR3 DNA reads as TGTGCCAGCAGTGTAGGGCGGACAGAGTCCTACAATGAGCAGTTCTTC. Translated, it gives CASSVGRTESYNEQFF.

CDR3 region: CASRQTANYGYTF. The DNA for the CDR3 is TGTGCCAGCAGACAGACAGCTAACTATGGCTACACCTTC. V is TRBV28 and J is TRBJ1-2; weak D call: TRBD1 (5 bases). This CDR3 contains 13 residues. The V gene lost 6 bases and the J gene lost 0 bases, with 8 bases spanning the gap. CDR1 is MDHEN, CDR2 SYDVKM, per germline.

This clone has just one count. This CDR3 is CASSLGGDYGYTF. As DNA, the CDR3 is TGTGCCAGCAGCTTAGGGGGGGACTATGGCTACACCTTC. The J gene is TRBJ1-2, the V gene TRBV11-2; weak D call: TRBD1 (5 bases). V was cut by 1 base and J by 3 bases, with 6 bases left in between. There are 13 residues in the CDR3. Germline assignment: CDR1 SGHAT and CDR2 FQNNGV.

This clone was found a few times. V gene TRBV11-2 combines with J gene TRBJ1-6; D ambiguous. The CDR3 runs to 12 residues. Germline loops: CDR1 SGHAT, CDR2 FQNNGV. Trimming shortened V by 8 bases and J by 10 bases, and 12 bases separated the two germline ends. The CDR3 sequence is CASRDTASPLHF. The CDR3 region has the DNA TGTGCCAGCCGGGATACAGCCTCACCCCTCCACTTT.

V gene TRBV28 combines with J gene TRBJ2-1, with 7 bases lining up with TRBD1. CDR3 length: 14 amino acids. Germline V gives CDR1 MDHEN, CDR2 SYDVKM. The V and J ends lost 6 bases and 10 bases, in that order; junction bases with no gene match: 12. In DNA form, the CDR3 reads TGTGCCAGCAGCGAAGGGACAGCTCGGGGAGAGCAGTTCTTC. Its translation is CASSEGTARGEQFF.